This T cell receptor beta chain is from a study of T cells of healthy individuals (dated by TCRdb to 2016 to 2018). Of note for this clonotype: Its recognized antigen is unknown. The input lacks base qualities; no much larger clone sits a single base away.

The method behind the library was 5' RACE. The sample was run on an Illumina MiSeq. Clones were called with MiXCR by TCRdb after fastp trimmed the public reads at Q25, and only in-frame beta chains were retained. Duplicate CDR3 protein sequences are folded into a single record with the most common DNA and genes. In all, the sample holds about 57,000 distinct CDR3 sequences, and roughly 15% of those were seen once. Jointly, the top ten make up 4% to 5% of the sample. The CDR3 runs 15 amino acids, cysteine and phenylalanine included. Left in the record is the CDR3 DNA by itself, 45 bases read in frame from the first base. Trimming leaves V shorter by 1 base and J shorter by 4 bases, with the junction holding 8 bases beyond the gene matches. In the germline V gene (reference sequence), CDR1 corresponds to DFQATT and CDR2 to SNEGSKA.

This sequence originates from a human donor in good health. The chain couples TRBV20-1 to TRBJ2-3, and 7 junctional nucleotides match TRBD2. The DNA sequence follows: TGCAGTGCTAGAGTCCCAGCGGGATACCCAGATACGCAGTATTTT. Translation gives CSARVPAGYPDTQYF.